This TCR beta chain stems from a study of CD8+CD57+ T cells in acquired aplastic anemia. Study context: Roughly 11 million reads, on average, were obtained for CD4+ cells from healthy donors.

The template for TCR beta VDJ and CDR3 sequence profiling was genomic DNA. TCRdb re-called the reads with MiXCR, one entry per CDR3 protein. The data contain about 180,000 distinct CDR3 sequences, less than 55% of them singletons. With 1 base removed from V and 3 bases from J, the gap between germline ends came to 12 bases. The CDR3 loop spans 15 amino acids. Per the germline V gene, CDR1 is ENHRY and CDR2 is SYGVKD. This clonotype was seen only once. The antigen is undetermined. Study-wide results and limits: Patients did not significantly differ from controls in CD8+ Simpson's diversity. The number of CD8+ CDR3 sequences shared by patients and controls was about 27.

The TCR originated in a human donor in good health. Sequencing was done on a sample of sorted CD4+, CD8+, or CD8+CD57+ T cells (not recorded which) from PBMCs. The chain combines TRBV10-3 with TRBJ1-2; D uncertain. CDR3 nucleotide sequence: TGTGCCATCAGTGAGTTGGTATCTACGGACTATGGCTACACCTTC. It yields the protein CAISELVSTDYGYTF.